A selection of T cell receptor beta chains follows, all from one sample in a study of cytomegalovirus exposure and HLA in healthy donors. The method was immunoSEQ multiplex PCR; TCRdb's version includes in-frame clones alone and lacks a portion of them. This sample has 180,000 or so clones; 76% occur once, and the top ten carry around 2.3%. Sequenced: PBMCs. These receptors came from a woman under 40 in good health and CMV-seropositive. CDR3s include the opening cysteine and the closing phenylalanine or tryptophan. The D gene is left open where the match is weak. Clone size appears in some rows only: once, few, many, or a class for an expanded clone.

clone_size	j_call	d_call	v_call	cdr3_nt	cdr3_aa
NA	TRBJ2-2	TRBD2	TRBV19	TGTGCCAGTAGTATTACGGGGGGCACCGGGGAGCTGTTTTTT	CASSITGGTGELFF
NA	TRBJ2-7	TRBD1	TRBV7-6	TGTGCCAGCAGCTTAGCTGGGACAGTATCCCACGAGCAGTACTTC	CASSLAGTVSHEQYF
once	TRBJ1-6	NA	TRBV7-8	TGTGCCAGCAGCACGGGGACACTCAATTCACCCCTCCACTTT	CASSTGTLNSPLHF
NA	TRBJ2-1	TRBD2	TRBV7-2	TGTGCCAGCAGTCAGGGGCGGGGGGGCGCCAATGAGCAGTTCTTC	CASSQGRGGANEQFF
NA	TRBJ2-1	TRBD1	TRBV5-1	TGCGCCAGCAGCCCGGGACAGGGGCCCGGCGAGCAGTTCTTC	CASSPGQGPGEQFF
NA	TRBJ2-7	NA	TRBV11-2	TGTGCCAGCAGCCAGGATGCCTACGAGCAGTACTTC	CASSQDAYEQYF
NA	TRBJ2-3	TRBD2	TRBV28	TGTGCCAGCAGTTTAGTGTCAGCGGGGGGACGCACAGATACGCAGTATTTT	CASSLVSAGGRTDTQYF
NA	TRBJ2-5	NA	TRBV29-1	TGCAGCGTTGAGGGGAGCCAAGAGACCCAGTACTTC	CSVEGSQETQYF
NA	TRBJ1-5	NA	TRBV4-1	TGCGCCAGCAGCCAAGAGGCGGGGCCCTCATATCAGCCCCAGCATTTT	CASSQEAGPSYQPQHF
few	TRBJ2-1	TRBD1	TRBV25-1	TGTGCCAGCAGAGCATCCGGGACAGTCTCCTACAATGAGCAGTTCTTC	CASRASGTVSYNEQFF
NA	TRBJ1-2	TRBD1	TRBV5-4	TGTGCCAGCAGCCTCGACCCGGGACAGAGAGGAGGCTACACCTTC	CASSLDPGQRGGYTF
NA	TRBJ2-7	TRBD2	TRBV11-2	TGTGCCAGCAGCTTAGGCCCTAGCGGAACCTACGAGCAGTACTTC	CASSLGPSGTYEQYF
NA	TRBJ2-4	NA	TRBV7-2	TGTGCCAGCACCGGGGGAGCCAAAAACATTCAGTACTTC	CASTGGAKNIQYF
few	TRBJ2-2	TRBD2	TRBV5-6	TGTGCCAGCAGCTTGGAGGCGGGGGGATCCACCGGGGAGCTGTTTTTT	CASSLEAGGSTGELFF
few	TRBJ1-4	NA	TRBV4-1	TGCGCCAGCAGCCACGAAGGGAACCCGGGGGCTAATGAAAAACTGTTTTTT	CASSHEGNPGANEKLFF
NA	TRBJ1-6	NA	TRBV5-1	TGCGCCAGCAGCTTGCGAACAGACCTCTACGAATATAATTCACCCCTCCACTTT	CASSLRTDLYEYNSPLHF
NA	TRBJ2-1	NA	TRBV21-1	TGTGCCAGCAGCCCCCTTAGGACTAGCGGGGGGAATGAGCAGTTCTTC	CASSPLRTSGGNEQFF
NA	TRBJ1-2	TRBD1	TRBV28	TGTGCCAGCGGATCCGTTGGACAGGCCGGAGGCTACACCTTC	CASGSVGQAGGYTF
NA	TRBJ1-4	TRBD1	TRBV5-5	TGTGCCAGCAGCTTGGAAGGGACAGCTAATGAAAAACTGTTTTTT	CASSLEGTANEKLFF
NA	TRBJ2-5	TRBD2	TRBV4-2	TGTGCCAGCAGCGTACGCGGGGGGGCCAGGGAGACCCAGTACTTC	CASSVRGGARETQYF
NA	TRBJ1-6	TRBD1	TRBV7-3	TGTGCCAGCAGCGAGGGACAGCTTTATAATTCACCCCTCCACTTT	CASSEGQLYNSPLHF
NA	TRBJ1-4	NA	TRBV19	TGTGCCAGTAGATCTAGCCGGGGGGGGTTGGATGAAAAACTGTTTTTT	CASRSSRGGLDEKLFF
NA	TRBJ2-7	NA	TRBV5-1	TGCGCCAGCAGCCTGGACCGCAGTACAGAGCAGTACTTC	CASSLDRSTEQYF
NA	TRBJ1-5	NA	TRBV7-2	TGTGCCAGCACCCGAGGGGGGGAAAGCAATCAGCCCCAGCATTTT	CASTRGGESNQPQHF
NA	TRBJ2-7	TRBD2	TRBV9	TGTGCCAGCAGTAGCGGGCCCGACAACGAGCAGTACTTC	CASSSGPDNEQYF
NA	TRBJ2-7	NA	TRBV11-2	TGTGCCAGCAGCTCCGAGGGAAAGCAGTACTTC	CASSSEGKQYF
NA	TRBJ1-2	NA	TRBV9	TGTGCCAGCAGCGTAGGGCCAGGGTCGGACTATGGCTACACCTTC	CASSVGPGSDYGYTF
NA	TRBJ2-7	NA	TRBV29-1	TGCAGCGTCGTAGTGACAGCCAGCTACGAGCAGTACTTC	CSVVVTASYEQYF
NA	TRBJ2-7	TRBD2	TRBV27	TGTGCCAGTGGACTAGCCACCTACGAGCAGTACTTC	CASGLATYEQYF
few	TRBJ2-5	TRBD2	TRBV6-1	TGTGCCAGCAGGGGGACTAGCGGATCCCTGACCCAGTACTTC	CASRGTSGSLTQYF
NA	TRBJ2-5	NA	TRBV28	TGTGCCAGCAGTTTAGGGGGGGCGGGTGCCCAAGAGACCCAGTACTTC	CASSLGGAGAQETQYF
NA	TRBJ2-3	NA	TRBV6-1	TGTGCCAGCAGTTTTCGGTCTCTCTCCACAGATACGCAGTATTTT	CASSFRSLSTDTQYF
few	TRBJ2-7	NA	TRBV2	TGTGCCAGCAGGGTACGGACGGCGGCGGGGTACGAGCAGTACTTC	CASRVRTAAGYEQYF
NA	TRBJ1-4	NA	TRBV4-3	TGCGCCAGCAGCCAAGATCGTGCGGAAAAACTGTTTTTT	CASSQDRAEKLFF
NA	TRBJ1-1	NA	TRBV6-4	TGTGCCAGCAGCCGGTGGGGGGGCAGGGAGAACACTGAAGCTTTCTTT	CASSRWGGRENTEAFF
few	TRBJ2-7	TRBD1	TRBV28	TGTGCCAGCAGTATCAGCCAGGGGGCCTACGAGCAGTACTTC	CASSISQGAYEQYF
NA	TRBJ2-3	NA	TRBV9	TGTGCCAGCAGCGTAGTGGGCAAGAGCACAGATACGCAGTATTTT	CASSVVGKSTDTQYF
NA	TRBJ1-1	NA	TRBV6-5	TGTGCCAGCAGCGTAACAGATAACACTGAAGCTTTCTTT	CASSVTDNTEAFF
NA	TRBJ1-6	NA	TRBV5-1	TGCGCCAGCAGCCGGGACACCCGGGATTCACCCCTCCACTTT	CASSRDTRDSPLHF
NA	TRBJ2-1	NA	TRBV9	TGTGCCAGCTCAGGTGATGAGCAGTTCTTC	CASSGDEQFF
NA	TRBJ2-1	NA	TRBV2	TGTGCCAGCAGTGGGCTGGTGGGGGGGCTCTCCAATGAGCAGTTCTTC	CASSGLVGGLSNEQFF
NA	TRBJ2-7	TRBD1	TRBV4-3	TGCGCCAGCAGCCAAGCCCGGGACAGACCTCGGCGGTACTTC	CASSQARDRPRRYF
NA	TRBJ1-1	NA	TRBV10-1	TGCGCCAGCAGTTTGGACAATCTGAACACTGAAGCTTTCTTT	CASSLDNLNTEAFF
once	TRBJ1-4	NA	TRBV6-5	TGTGCCAGCAGTTACTCGATTCTGACAATTGATGAAAAACTGTTTTTT	CASSYSILTIDEKLFF
NA	TRBJ2-3	NA	TRBV19	TGTGCCAGTAGTATGGCGGGGCCCACAGATACGCAGTATTTT	CASSMAGPTDTQYF